The T cell receptor (beta chain) described here comes from a study of blood T cell repertoires in COVID-19. Study context: T cells, B-cell-depleted T cells, or PBMCs provided the cDNA or gDNA that served as material.

TCRdb keeps only in-frame clones here, not all; method: immunoSEQ multiplex PCR. The table shows around 200,000 clones, with approximately 83% occurring only once. This clone has only one observation. What was sequenced was peripheral blood. This TCR was sampled from a man in his 60s with acute or convalescent COVID-19.

The CDR3 DNA follows: TGTGCCAGCAGTCATACCGGGACAGGGTCCTACGAGCAGTACTTC. It encodes CASSHTGTGSYEQYF. The chain links TRBV28 to TRBJ2-7; 9 positions match TRBD1. CDR1 is MDHEN and CDR2 is SYDVKM in the germline V gene. Trimming cost V 5 bases and J 1 base; bases outside gene matches: 6. CDR3 length equals 15 residues.